Each of the 32 T cell receptor beta chains below was sequenced from the same sample in a study of cytomegalovirus exposure and HLA in healthy donors. PCR used 60 Vbeta primers and 13 Jbeta primers. TCRdb keeps only in-frame clones here, not all; method: immunoSEQ multiplex PCR. Of tens of thousands of clones listed, 65% to 75% were seen once; the top ten hold about a fifth. The sequenced material came from PBMCs. These receptors came from a man in his fifties or sixties in good health and CMV-seropositive.

By share, this clone counts as medium-sized (0.01 to 0.1%). This chain links TRBV19 with TRBJ2-5; D gene ambiguous. This CDR3 region has 11 residues. CDR1 and CDR2 (germline): LNHDA, SQIVND (reference sequence). Trimming cost V 8 bases and J 5 bases, with 9 bases left between them. The CDR3 region is CASGPSETQYF. In DNA, the CDR3 is TGTGCCAGTGGCCCCTCGGAGACCCAGTACTTC.

The V call is TRBV29-1, the J call TRBJ2-7; perhaps TRBD2 as D (6 bases). CDR3 length: 14 amino acids. Germline V CDR1 and CDR2: SQVTM, ANQGSEA. V lost 6 bases, J lost 0 bases, and 15 bases lay in between. CDR3 amino acids: CSVTRDGSSYEQYF. The CDR3 DNA is TGCAGCGTGACCCGGGACGGGAGCTCCTACGAGCAGTACTTC.

The chain employs TRBV13 and TRBJ1-1; 8 nucleotides align to TRBD1. Germline lookup yields CDR1 PRHDT and CDR2 FYEKMQ (reference sequence). V shed 5 bases and J 4 bases; nucleotides not matched to a gene: 6. The CDR3 consists of 14 residues. CDR3 region: CASSTQGVGTEAFF. The CDR3 region has the DNA TGTGCCAGCAGCACACAGGGGGTCGGCACTGAAGCTTTCTTT.

Details on this clone: The sample holds other DNA sequences that translate to the same CDR3. The gene calls are TRBV30 and TRBJ1-5; D gene uncertain. The CDR3 length is 14 residues. Germline-derived CDR1 and CDR2 are GTSNPN and SVGIG (reference sequence). The ends were cut back, 2 bases at V and 0 bases at J, with 8 bases in the middle. In nucleotides, the CDR3 is TGTGCCTGGAGTACCGGGGATAGCAATCAGCCCCAGCATTTT. Protein sequence: CAWSTGDSNQPQHF.

This chain joins TRBV4-2 and TRBJ2-7, with TRBD2 identical over 8 bases. Germline V gene data show CDR1 as LGHNA and CDR2 as YNFKEQ. This CDR3 is 17 amino acids long. V lost 1 base, J lost 0 bases, and 8 bases stayed unmatched. The CDR3 sequence is CASSQGASGQFSYEQYF. The CDR3 DNA sequence: TGTGCCAGCAGCCAAGGGGCTAGCGGGCAGTTCTCCTACGAGCAGTACTTC.

This chain links TRBV14 with TRBJ1-2; TRBD1 might be the D (6 bases). This CDR3 has 14 residues. Germline lookup yields CDR1 SGHDN and CDR2 FVKESK. The V end lost 1 base, the J end lost 6 bases, and 12 bases lay between the germline ends. The CDR3 nucleotides are TGTGCCAGCAGCCAAGGAGCGACAGGCAATGGCTACACCTTC. Protein: CASSQGATGNGYTF.

This chain connects TRBV10-3 to TRBJ1-6; D is perhaps TRBD1 (6 bases). Looked up from germline, CDR1 is ENHRY and CDR2 is SYGVKD. This CDR3 has 14 amino acids. The V gene lost 4 bases and the J gene lost 10 bases, with 14 bases spanning the gap. CDR3 amino acids: CAISVGQGNSPLHF. For the CDR3, the DNA is TGTGCCATCAGTGTAGGCCAGGGGAACTCACCCCTCCACTTT.

The rearrangement uses TRBV29-1 and TRBJ1-2, with TRBD1 matching 8 bases. J gave up 7 bases and V 4 bases, and 8 bases lay outside the gene matches. Germline CDR1 SQVTM, CDR2 ANQGSEA. CDR3 size: 13 residues. CDR3 sequence reads: CSVVDQGASGYTF. For the CDR3, the DNA is TGCAGCGTTGTAGATCAGGGGGCCTCTGGCTACACCTTC.

V and J are TRBV18 and TRBJ2-7, with TRBD1 as a possible D gene (5 bases). V was trimmed by 3 bases and J by 2 bases, leaving 14 bases between them. CDR1 KGHSH and CDR2 LQKENI come from the germline V gene. This CDR3 comprises 15 residues. As DNA, the CDR3 is TGTGCCAGCTCACCCCAGGGTACTAACGCCTACGAGCAGTACTTC. Its protein is CASSPQGTNAYEQYF. Supplemented by reference TRBV18 and TRBJ2-7, the full variable domain reads NAGVMQNPRHLVRRRGQEARLRCSPMKGHSHVYWYRQLPEEGLKFMVYLQKENIIDESGMPKERFSAEFPKEGPSILRIQQVVRGDSAAYFCASSPQGTNAYEQYFGPGTRLTVT.

This chain's CDR3 is CASSFGGVEETQYF. The CDR3 DNA sequence: TGTGCCAGCAGCTTTGGGGGGGTAGAAGAGACCCAGTACTTC. This chain joins TRBV7-9 and TRBJ2-5; the match to TRBD2 covers 7 bases. The CDR3 covers 14 residues. Trimming took 3 bases from V and 3 from J; bases not matched to a gene: 4. Per the germline V gene, CDR1 is SEHNR and CDR2 is FQNEAQ (reference sequence).

This clone was counted a few times. The chain has TRBV4-1 and TRBJ2-7; TRBD1 agrees at 9 bases. J lost 7 bases, V lost 2 bases, and 12 bases had no gene match. Germline V gene sequence: CDR1 MGHRA, CDR2 YSYEKL. The length of the CDR3 is 16 residues. The CDR3 reads CASSQRVGQGGSEQYF. The CDR3 region has the DNA TGCGCCAGCAGCCAAAGAGTGGGACAGGGTGGATCAGAGCAGTACTTC.

The CDR3 here is CASSVQMNTEAFF. The CDR3 DNA is TGTGCCAGCAGTGTTCAAATGAACACTGAAGCTTTCTTT. The rearrangement links TRBV28 to TRBJ1-1; D is unclear. Trimming took 5 bases from V and 0 from J, leaving 7 bases between them. The CDR3 runs to 13 residues. The germline CDR1 and CDR2 sequences are MDHEN and SYDVKM.

By proportion, this clone is medium-sized. The chain is built from TRBV5-6 and TRBJ1-2; 8 nucleotides match TRBD1. The CDR3 runs to 16 residues. After removal of 5 bases from V and 6 bases from J, the junction contained 15 bases not matched to a gene. The germline V gene has CDR1 SGHDT and CDR2 YYEEEE. The CDR3 sequence: CASRYDPGTGVDGYTF. The CDR3 DNA is TGTGCCAGCAGGTACGACCCCGGGACAGGAGTGGATGGCTACACCTTC.

This clone was seen a few times. This chain joins TRBV6-1 and TRBJ2-1; TRBD2 agrees at 9 bases. Germline V gene lookup returns CDR1 MNHNS and CDR2 SASEGT. The CDR3 has 14 amino acids. J gave up 7 bases and V 8 bases, and 9 bases lay outside the gene matches. The CDR3 region is CASQTGLAGNEQFF. For the CDR3, the DNA is TGTGCCAGCCAAACGGGGCTAGCGGGGAATGAGCAGTTCTTC.

This CDR3 is CASSYRVGEAFF. CDR3 in DNA: TGTGCCAGCTCGTACAGGGTTGGTGAAGCTTTCTTT. The rearrangement links TRBV18 to TRBJ1-1, with D maybe TRBD1 (6 bases). This CDR3 is built from 12 residues. CDR1 KGHSH and CDR2 LQKENI come from the germline V gene. Trimming took off 6 bases at V and 7 bases at J, with 12 bases between the two ends.

The chain combines TRBV7-6 with TRBJ1-1; weak D call: TRBD1 (6 bases). There are 14 residues in the CDR3. The V end lost 2 bases, the J end lost 5 bases, and 12 bases lay between the germline ends. Germline assignment: CDR1 SGHVS and CDR2 FNYEAQ. CDR3 DNA: TGTGCCAGCAGCTTACTAGGGGGATCTACTGAAGCTTTCTTT. This encodes CASSLLGGSTEAFF.

As concerns this clone: Other DNA sequences of this sample code for an identical CDR3. The chain couples TRBV2 to TRBJ2-5; D gene uncertain. This CDR3 has 11 amino acids. Trimming took 5 bases from V and 5 from J, leaving 6 bases between them. CDR1 is SNHLY, CDR2 FYNNEI, per germline. CDR3 protein: CASSPRETQYF. CDR3 DNA: TGTGCCAGCAGTCCCCGGGAGACCCAGTACTTC.

The rearrangement links TRBV5-4 to TRBJ2-5, with TRBD1 matching over 8 bases. CDR1 is SGHNT and CDR2 is YYREEE in the germline V gene (reference sequence). V trimming: 5 bases; J trimming: 5 bases; junction bases outside the gene matches: 5. The CDR3 consists of 13 residues. CDR3 in amino acids: CASSIQGEETQYF. Written as DNA, the CDR3 is TGTGCCAGCAGTATACAGGGGGAGGAGACCCAGTACTTC. Full variable domain (remainder filled in from reference TRBV5-4 and TRBJ2-5): ETGVTQSPTHLIKTRGQQVTLRCSSQSGHNTVSWYQQALGQGPQFIFQYYREEENGRGNFPPRFSGLQFPNYSSELNVNALELDDSALYLCASSIQGEETQYFGPGTRLLVL.

The chain has TRBV30 and TRBJ1-4; D is ambiguous. CDR1 and CDR2 from the germline V gene are GTSNPN and SVGIG (reference sequence). This CDR3 is 13 amino acids long. Trimming cost V 0 bases and J 5 bases, with 7 bases left between them. The CDR3 coding sequence is TGTGCCTGGAGTGTCCTCCCGAATGAAAAACTGTTTTTT. As protein: CAWSVLPNEKLFF.

The sample holds a few counts of this clone. This rearrangement joins TRBV28 to TRBJ1-5; TRBD1 is a possible D gene (5 bases). The V and J ends lost 6 bases and 5 bases respectively, with 14 bases between them. Germline-derived CDR1 and CDR2 are MDHEN and SYDVKM. The length of the CDR3 is 14 residues. CDR3 residues: CASSTPGRDQPQHF. The CDR3 DNA reads as TGTGCCAGCAGCACCCCAGGGCGCGATCAGCCCCAGCATTTT.

The chain carries TRBV11-2 and TRBJ2-5, with D perhaps matching TRBD1 (6 bases). The CDR3 contains 16 residues. Trimming took 4 bases from V and 2 from J, leaving 17 bases between them. Germline lookup yields CDR1 SGHAT and CDR2 FQNNGV. The DNA for the CDR3 is TGTGCCAGCAGCTCTATTATCGCCCAGGGGCAAGAGACCCAGTACTTC. Translating gives CASSSIIAQGQETQYF. Looking up the rest from reference TRBV11-2 and TRBJ2-5 gives the full variable domain: EAGVAQSPRYKIIEKRQSVAFWCNPISGHATLYWYQQILGQGPKLLIQFQNNGVVDDSQLPKDRFSAERLKGVDSTLKIQPAKLEDSAVYLCASSSIIAQGQETQYFGPGTRLLVL.

The rearrangement links TRBV7-9 to TRBJ2-1; TRBD2 aligns across 9 bases. The CDR3 consists of 16 residues. V shed 2 bases, J shed 3 bases, and the junction held 5 bases outside the gene matches. The germline CDR1 and CDR2 sequences are SEHNR and FQNEAQ (reference sequence). CDR3 sequence: CASSLRGLANYNEQFF. The CDR3 coding sequence is TGTGCCAGCAGCTTACGTGGACTAGCGAACTACAATGAGCAGTTCTTC.

This clone turned up a few times. The rearrangement uses TRBV5-1 and TRBJ2-1; 7 nucleotides match TRBD1. With V trimmed by 3 bases and J by 8 bases, 8 bases remained unmatched. Germline V gene data show CDR1 as SGHRS and CDR2 as YFSETQ. The CDR3 is made up of 14 amino acids. The CDR3 sequence is CASSSRQGRDEQFF. The CDR3, as DNA: TGCGCCAGCAGCTCACGACAGGGTCGGGATGAGCAGTTCTTC.

This chain uses TRBV29-1 with TRBJ2-7, with TRBD2 identical over 7 bases. V shed 2 bases and J 1 base; nucleotides not matched to a gene: 5. The CDR3 has 14 amino acids. CDR1 and CDR2 from the germline V gene are SQVTM and ANQGSEA. The CDR3 coding sequence is TGCAGCGTTGAACCGGGGGGAGAGTCCTACGAGCAGTACTTC. This sequence encodes CSVEPGGESYEQYF.

The J gene is TRBJ2-7, the V gene TRBV4-2; 10 bases agree with TRBD2. There are 16 residues in the CDR3. The germline CDR1 and CDR2 sequences are LGHNA and YNFKEQ. The V gene end was trimmed by 0 bases and the J gene end by 7 bases; junction bases not matched to a gene: 9. The CDR3 is CASSQDITSGMWEQYF. The DNA for the CDR3 is TGTGCCAGCAGCCAAGATATCACTAGCGGGATGTGGGAGCAGTACTTC.

There are a few counts of this clone. The sample contains more than one DNA sequence encoding this CDR3. The rearrangement links TRBV5-1 to TRBJ2-7; D is uncertain. CDR3 length: 11 residues. Germline CDR1 is SGHRS and CDR2 is YFSETQ. V lost 0 bases and J 7 bases, leaving 5 bases between the germline ends. The CDR3 protein is CASSLGGEQYF. CDR3 DNA: TGCGCCAGCAGCTTGGGAGGTGAGCAGTACTTC.

The V call is TRBV29-1, the J call TRBJ2-7; TRBD1 might be the D (5 bases). Germline assignment: CDR1 SQVTM and CDR2 ANQGSEA. The CDR3 has 11 amino acids. Trimming shortened V by 6 bases and J by 3 bases, and 9 bases separated the two germline ends. The CDR3 DNA sequence: TGCAGCGTCGGACATGTCTACGAGCAGTACTTC. This translates into CSVGHVYEQYF.

This clone was picked up one time. The V gene is TRBV30, the J gene TRBJ2-7; 8 nucleotides match TRBD1. Germline CDR1 reads GTSNPN; CDR2 reads SVGIG (reference sequence). The ends lost 5 bases at V and 5 bases at J; junction bases unmatched: 2. The CDR3 consists of 11 residues. The CDR3 spells CAWADRDEQYF. In DNA form, the CDR3 reads TGTGCCTGGGCGGACAGGGACGAGCAGTACTTC.

This chain connects TRBV7-9 to TRBJ1-5; maybe TRBD1 (5 bases). V lost 1 base and J lost 5, with 9 bases in between. Germline V gives CDR1 SEHNR, CDR2 FQNEAQ (reference sequence). The CDR3 consists of 14 residues. The CDR3 region is CASSLGGGDQPQHF. As DNA, the CDR3 is TGTGCCAGCAGCTTAGGTGGGGGGGATCAGCCCCAGCATTTT.

This clone was seen a handful of times. The V and J genes are TRBV6-5 and TRBJ2-2, with 8 bases matching TRBD1. This CDR3 spans 14 amino acids. V lost 4 bases and J lost 4; bases outside the gene matches: 2. CDR1 is MNHEY, CDR2 SVGAGI, per germline. The CDR3 DNA is TGTGCCAGCAGTTCTACAGGGGGCACCGGGGAGCTGTTTTTT. This codes for CASSSTGGTGELFF.

This rearrangement joins TRBV10-2 to TRBJ2-5; TRBD1 agrees at 9 bases. From germline, CDR1 is WSHSY and CDR2 SAAADI. CDR3 length: 12 amino acids. V lost 8 bases to trimming and J lost 8 bases; unmatched junction nucleotides: 6. This CDR3 reads CASSTGGGTQYF. The CDR3 DNA is TGCGCCAGCTCGACAGGGGGAGGCACCCAGTACTTC.

This clone appeared a few times. The chain has TRBV7-9 and TRBJ1-1, with a weak D call TRBD1 (6 bases). V was trimmed by 5 bases and J by 5 bases, leaving 18 bases between them. The germline gives CDR1 SEHNR, CDR2 FQNEAQ (reference sequence). This CDR3 has 15 residues. CDR3 DNA sequence: TGTGCCAGCAGCCCCACTACAGGGAGGGGTACTGAAGCTTTCTTT. Translation gives CASSPTTGRGTEAFF.